These T cell receptor beta chains were read from a single sample in a study of high-grade serous ovarian cancer treatment subgroups. This table comes from immunoSEQ multiplex PCR, and its TCRdb copy is limited to in-frame clones, with some not included. The sample shows some 40,000 clones, approximately 81% of them seen only once. The sequencing sample was made of tumor tissue. These receptor sequences come from a human donor with high-grade serous ovarian cancer. CDR3s include the opening cysteine and the closing phenylalanine or tryptophan. Fields, in order: J gene, D gene, clone size, V gene, CDR3 protein, CDR3 DNA. D genes are given only for firm matches. Clone size is not always given. Where it is, it says once, few, many or a class for expanded clones.

TRBJ1-1 | - | - | TRBV15 | CATTLVNSYTEAFF | TGTGCCACCACCCTAGTGAACAGCTACACTGAAGCTTTCTTT
TRBJ1-2 | - | few | TRBV5-6 | CASSRRGSPNYGYTF | TGTGCCAGCAGCCGGCGGGGCAGTCCTAACTATGGCTACACCTTC
TRBJ2-1 | TRBD1 | - | TRBV7-3 | CASSFGTGSNEQFF | TGTGCCAGCAGCTTTGGGACAGGCTCCAATGAGCAGTTCTTC
TRBJ1-1 | - | - | TRBV7-3 | CASSPLPDTEAFF | TGTGCCAGCAGTCCTCTTCCGGACACTGAAGCTTTCTTT
TRBJ2-2 | TRBD2 | - | TRBV7-2 | CASSLGIAGGTGELFF | TGTGCCAGCAGCTTGGGGATAGCGGGCGGAACCGGGGAGCTGTTTTTT
TRBJ1-1 | - | - | TRBV9 | CASSVAPMNTEAFF | TGTGCCAGCAGCGTAGCCCCGATGAACACTGAAGCTTTCTTT
TRBJ1-3 | - | few | TRBV6-5 | CASSQQGNTIYF | TGTGCCAGCAGTCAACAGGGAAACACCATATATTTT
TRBJ2-7 | - | - | TRBV6-5 | CASSYRHLSYEQYF | TGTGCCAGCAGCTACAGACACCTCAGCTACGAGCAGTACTTC
TRBJ2-7 | - | - | TRBV2 | CASKQETIDEQYF | TGTGCCAGCAAGCAGGAGACAATCGACGAGCAGTACTTC
TRBJ2-2 | TRBD2 | - | TRBV5-1 | CASTSYSSGRNGELFF | TGCGCCAGCACGAGTTACTCTAGCGGGAGGAACGGGGAGCTGTTTTTT
TRBJ1-2 | TRBD1 | - | TRBV28 | CASSSGTVYGYTF | TGTGCCAGCAGCTCCGGGACAGTCTATGGCTACACCTTC
TRBJ1-2 | - | - | TRBV2 | CASSGSYGYTF | TGTGCCAGCAGTGGGAGCTATGGCTACACCTTC
TRBJ1-5 | - | - | TRBV28 | CASSLGSQGDNQPQHF | TGTGCCAGCAGTTTAGGAAGCCAGGGAGACAATCAGCCCCAGCATTTT
TRBJ2-7 | - | - | TRBV12-5 | CASGSFRGSATYEQYF | TGTGCTAGTGGTTCATTTCGGGGGAGTGCTACCTACGAGCAGTACTTC
TRBJ1-2 | - | - | TRBV19 | CASSTGSWANYGYTF | TGTGCCAGTAGTACCGGGTCGTGGGCTAACTATGGCTACACCTTC
TRBJ2-5 | - | - | TRBV7-2 | CASSQQGGRETQYF | TGTGCCAGCAGCCAACAGGGCGGACGAGAGACCCAGTACTTC
TRBJ1-2 | TRBD1 | - | TRBV29-1 | CSVEGQAFNYGYTF | TGCAGCGTTGAGGGACAGGCCTTTAACTATGGCTACACCTTC
TRBJ2-1 | - | - | TRBV11-2 | CASSLELTREQFF | TGTGCCAGCAGCTTAGAACTCACTAGGGAGCAGTTCTTC
TRBJ2-5 | - | - | TRBV6-6 | CASSYSEETQYF | TGTGCCAGCAGTTACTCGGAAGAGACCCAGTACTTC
TRBJ2-7 | TRBD2 | - | TRBV5-4 | CASSFGLAGGEQYF | TGTGCCAGCAGCTTCGGACTAGCGGGAGGCGAGCAGTACTTC
TRBJ1-4 | - | few | TRBV28 | CASRPSRIDEKLFF | TGTGCCAGCAGACCTTCGAGGATTGATGAAAAACTGTTTTTT
TRBJ1-1 | TRBD1 | - | TRBV7-9 | CASSYRGLMNTEAFF | TGTGCCAGCAGCTACAGGGGGCTAATGAACACTGAAGCTTTCTTT
TRBJ2-3 | - | - | TRBV4-2 | CASSQARETDTQYF | TGTGCCAGCAGCCAAGCTAGAGAAACAGATACGCAGTATTTT
TRBJ2-5 | - | once | TRBV18 | CASSPQRSGDGTQYF | TGTGCCAGCTCACCACAACGGTCCGGGGATGGGACCCAGTACTTC
TRBJ1-5 | - | - | TRBV10-2 | CASSKPPSNQPQHF | TGCGCCAGCAGTAAACCACCGAGCAATCAGCCCCAGCATTTT
TRBJ2-3 | - | - | TRBV9 | CASSFRQSTDTQYF | TGTGCCAGCAGCTTTCGACAGAGCACAGATACGCAGTATTTT
TRBJ1-4 | - | - | TRBV29-1 | CSVETPKDEKLFF | TGCAGCGTTGAGACCCCCAAGGATGAAAAACTGTTTTTT